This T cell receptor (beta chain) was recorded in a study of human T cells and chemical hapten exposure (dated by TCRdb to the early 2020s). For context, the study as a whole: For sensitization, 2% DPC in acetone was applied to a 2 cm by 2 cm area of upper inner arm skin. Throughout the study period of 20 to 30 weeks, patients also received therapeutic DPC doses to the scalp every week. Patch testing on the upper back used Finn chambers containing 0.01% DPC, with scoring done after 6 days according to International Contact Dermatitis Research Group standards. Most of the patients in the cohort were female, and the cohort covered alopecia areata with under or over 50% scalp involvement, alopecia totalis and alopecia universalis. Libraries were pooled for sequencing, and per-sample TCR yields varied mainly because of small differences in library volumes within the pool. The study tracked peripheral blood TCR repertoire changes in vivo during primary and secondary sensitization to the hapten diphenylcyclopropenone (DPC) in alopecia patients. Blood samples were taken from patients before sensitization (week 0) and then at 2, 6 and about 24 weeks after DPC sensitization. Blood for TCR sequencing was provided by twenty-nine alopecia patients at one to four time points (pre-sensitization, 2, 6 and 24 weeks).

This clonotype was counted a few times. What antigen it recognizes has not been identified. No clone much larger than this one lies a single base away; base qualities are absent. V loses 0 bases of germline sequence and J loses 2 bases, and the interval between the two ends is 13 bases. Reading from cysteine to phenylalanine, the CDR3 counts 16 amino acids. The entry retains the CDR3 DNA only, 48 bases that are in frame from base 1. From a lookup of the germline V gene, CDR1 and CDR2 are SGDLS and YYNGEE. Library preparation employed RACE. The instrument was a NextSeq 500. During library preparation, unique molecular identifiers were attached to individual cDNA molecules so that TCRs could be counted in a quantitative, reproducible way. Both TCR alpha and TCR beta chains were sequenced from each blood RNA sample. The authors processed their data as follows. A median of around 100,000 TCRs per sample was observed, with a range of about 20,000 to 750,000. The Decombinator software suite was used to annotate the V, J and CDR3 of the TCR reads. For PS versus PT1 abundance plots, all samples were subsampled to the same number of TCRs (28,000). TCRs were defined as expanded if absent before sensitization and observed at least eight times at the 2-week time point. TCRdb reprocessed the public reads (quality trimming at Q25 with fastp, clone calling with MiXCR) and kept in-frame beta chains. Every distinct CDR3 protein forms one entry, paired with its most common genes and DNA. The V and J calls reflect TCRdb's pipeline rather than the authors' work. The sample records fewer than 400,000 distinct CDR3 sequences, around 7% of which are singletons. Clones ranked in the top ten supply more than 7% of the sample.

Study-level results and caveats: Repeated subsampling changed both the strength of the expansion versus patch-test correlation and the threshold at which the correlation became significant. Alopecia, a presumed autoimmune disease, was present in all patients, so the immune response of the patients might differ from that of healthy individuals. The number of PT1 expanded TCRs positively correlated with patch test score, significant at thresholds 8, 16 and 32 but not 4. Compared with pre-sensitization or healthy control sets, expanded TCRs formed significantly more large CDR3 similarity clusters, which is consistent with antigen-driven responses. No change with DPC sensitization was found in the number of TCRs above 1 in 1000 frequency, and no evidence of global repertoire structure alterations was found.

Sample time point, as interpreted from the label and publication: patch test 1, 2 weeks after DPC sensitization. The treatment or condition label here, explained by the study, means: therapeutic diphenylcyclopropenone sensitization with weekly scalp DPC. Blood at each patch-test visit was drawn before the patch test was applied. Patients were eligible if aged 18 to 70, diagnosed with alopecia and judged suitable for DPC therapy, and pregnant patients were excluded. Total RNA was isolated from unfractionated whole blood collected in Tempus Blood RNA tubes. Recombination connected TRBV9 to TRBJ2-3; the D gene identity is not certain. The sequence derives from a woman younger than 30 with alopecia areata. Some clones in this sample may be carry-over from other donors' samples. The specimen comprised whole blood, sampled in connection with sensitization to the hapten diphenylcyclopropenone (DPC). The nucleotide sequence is TGTGCCAGCAGCGTAGTAGGAGCGTCTATCACAGATACGCAGTATTTT. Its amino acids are CASSVVGASITDTQYF.